This TCR beta chain was captured in a study of cytomegalovirus exposure and HLA in healthy donors. All donors participated as healthy donors of bone marrow. Study-wide results and limits: Sequencing depth across donors, presence/absence analyses assumed, was roughly uniform.

On this clone: Its antigen is still unknown.

CDR3 size: 15 residues. V lost 2 bases and J lost 5, with 18 bases in between. Germline CDR1 is SQVTM and CDR2 is ANQGSEA. Primers: 60 Vbeta forward and 13 Jbeta reverse. Produced via immunoSEQ multiplex PCR; TCRdb's table is partial and in-frame only. This sample's table has under 95,000 clones. The source is a man aged 45-65 years in good health and CMV-seronegative. Sample: PBMCs. This sequence joins TRBV29-1 and TRBJ1-2; D may be TRBD1 (6 bases). Here the CDR3 DNA reads TGCAGCGTTGAAAGTGAGGGGGTAGGACGATATGGCTACACCTTC. Protein sequence: CSVESEGVGRYGYTF.